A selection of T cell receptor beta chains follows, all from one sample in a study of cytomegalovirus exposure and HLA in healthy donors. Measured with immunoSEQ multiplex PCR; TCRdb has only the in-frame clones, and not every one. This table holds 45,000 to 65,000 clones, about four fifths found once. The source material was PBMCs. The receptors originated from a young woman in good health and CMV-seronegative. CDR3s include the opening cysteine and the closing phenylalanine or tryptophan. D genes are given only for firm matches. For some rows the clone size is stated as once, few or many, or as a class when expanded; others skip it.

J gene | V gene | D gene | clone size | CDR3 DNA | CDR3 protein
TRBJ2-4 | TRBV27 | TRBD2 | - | TGTGCCAGCAGCTGGGGGGGAATCAAAAACATTCAGTACTTC | CASSWGGIKNIQYF
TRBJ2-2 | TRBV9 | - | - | TGTGCCAGCCCCGAGACAAGGCTAACCAACACCGGGGAGCTGTTTTTT | CASPETRLTNTGELFF
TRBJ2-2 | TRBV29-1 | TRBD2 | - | TGCAGCGTAAGGGGCAGCGGGAAGGGCGGGGAGCTGTTTTTT | CSVRGSGKGGELFF
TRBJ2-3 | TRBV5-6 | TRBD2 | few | TGTGCCAGCGGAGTAGCGGGGACTACATCCTCGAATACGCAGTATTTT | CASGVAGTTSSNTQYF
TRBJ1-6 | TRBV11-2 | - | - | TGTGCCAGCAGCCCCTTCGGTTCACCCCTCCACTTT | CASSPFGSPLHF
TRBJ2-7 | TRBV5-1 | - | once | TGCGCTAGCCAGCTGGGGGCCCCCCACTACGAGCAGTACTTC | CASQLGAPHYEQYF
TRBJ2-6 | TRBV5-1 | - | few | TGCGCCAGCAGCGGCAGGGTGTCTGGGGCCAACGGCCTGACTTTC | CASSGRVSGANGLTF
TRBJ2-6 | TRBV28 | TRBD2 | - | TGTGCCAGCAGTTTACTAGCGGGAGATTTTCGAGCCAACGTCCTGACTTTC | CASSLLAGDFRANVLTF
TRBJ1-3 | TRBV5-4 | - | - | TGTGCCAGCAGCTTGGAAGGAACCAGGGCCGGAAACACCATATATTTT | CASSLEGTRAGNTIYF
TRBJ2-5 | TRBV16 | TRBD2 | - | TGTGCCAGCAACCCGGGAGGGACCGAGACCCAGTACTTC | CASNPGGTETQYF
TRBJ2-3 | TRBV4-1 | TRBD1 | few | TGCGCCAGCAGTCCCCGGGACAGGGTTGCCGATACGCAGTATTTT | CASSPRDRVADTQYF
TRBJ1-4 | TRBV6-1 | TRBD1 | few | TGTGCCCATGGAAGGGGACAGGGGATTGGGGAAAAACTGTTTTTT | CAHGRGQGIGEKLFF
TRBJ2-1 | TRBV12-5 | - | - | TGTGCTAGTGGCGGGAGTCGAGGCCTTAGCTCCTACAATGAGCAGTTCTTC | CASGGSRGLSSYNEQFF
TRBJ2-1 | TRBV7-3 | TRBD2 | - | TGTGCCAGCAGCTTGAGGACTAGCGGGAGCTCTGAGCAGTTCTTC | CASSLRTSGSSEQFF
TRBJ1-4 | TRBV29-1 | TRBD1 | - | TGCAGCGTTGAGCACAGGGGGGGTAATGAAAAACTGTTTTTT | CSVEHRGGNEKLFF
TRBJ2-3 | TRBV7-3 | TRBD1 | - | TGTGCCAGCAGCTTGGGACAGGGATATGGAACAGATACGCAGTATTTT | CASSLGQGYGTDTQYF
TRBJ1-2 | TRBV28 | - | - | TGTGCCAGCAGTTTTGCCGCCGGTGCTAACTATGGCTACACCTTC | CASSFAAGANYGYTF
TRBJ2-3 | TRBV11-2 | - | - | TGTGCCAGCAGCTTCGGGGACTCCACGGTAGATACGCAGTATTTT | CASSFGDSTVDTQYF
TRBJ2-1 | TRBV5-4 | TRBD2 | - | TGTGCCAGCAGCCCTTCGACTAGCGGGAGGAGGTACAATGAGCAGTTCTTC | CASSPSTSGRRYNEQFF
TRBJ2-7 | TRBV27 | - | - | TGTGCCAGCAGTCCATACACACTCGGGGGTAGGTACGAGCAGTACTTC | CASSPYTLGGRYEQYF
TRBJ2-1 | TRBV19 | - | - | TGTGCCAGTGCAAGACTCCGGGACAAGGTCTTC | CASARLRDKVF
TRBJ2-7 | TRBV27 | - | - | TGTGCCAGCAGTTCTCAGGGCGAGCAGTACTTC | CASSSQGEQYF
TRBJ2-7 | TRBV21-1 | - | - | TGTGCCAGCAGCAAAGTCCCCAGGGGGCGTTCCTACGAGCAGTACTTC | CASSKVPRGRSYEQYF
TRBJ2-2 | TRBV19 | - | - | TGTGCCAGTACCCCCCCAGGGTGGGGCACCGGGGAGCTGTTTTTT | CASTPPGWGTGELFF
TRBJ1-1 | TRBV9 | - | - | TGTGCCAGCAGCCCGCGGGGGGACGACACTGAAGCTTTCTTT | CASSPRGDDTEAFF
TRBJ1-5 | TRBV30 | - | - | TGTGCCTGGAGTGGGGCAGGCCTCGGCAATCAGCCCCAGCATTTT | CAWSGAGLGNQPQHF
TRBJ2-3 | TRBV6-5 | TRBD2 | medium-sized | TGTGCCAGCAGTTACTATCGGGAGGTCGGAGATACGCAGTATTTT | CASSYYREVGDTQYF
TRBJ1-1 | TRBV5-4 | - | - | TGTGCCAGCGTAAACAGGGCGAACACTGAAGCTTTCTTT | CASVNRANTEAFF
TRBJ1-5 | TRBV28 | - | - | TGTGCCAGCAGTTTACATGTAGGGGAGGGGAGCAATCAGCCCCAGCATTTT | CASSLHVGEGSNQPQHF
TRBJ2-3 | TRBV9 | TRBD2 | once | TGTGCCAGCAGCCCCATCCTAGCGGGAGGCACAGATACGCAGTATTTT | CASSPILAGGTDTQYF
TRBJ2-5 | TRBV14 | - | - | TGTGCCAGCAGCCAAGATTTCGGCCAAGAGACCCAGTACTTC | CASSQDFGQETQYF
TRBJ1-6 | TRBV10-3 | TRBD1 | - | TGTGCCATCAGGGGACAGGTGGGGAATTCACCCCTCCACTTT | CAIRGQVGNSPLHF
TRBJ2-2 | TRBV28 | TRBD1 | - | TGTGCCAGCACCCTGGGACAGACGAACACCGGGGAGCTGTTTTTT | CASTLGQTNTGELFF
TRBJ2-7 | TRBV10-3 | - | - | TGTGCCATCATGGTCGATTACGGAGGGAGGAACCACGAGCAGTACTTC | CAIMVDYGGRNHEQYF
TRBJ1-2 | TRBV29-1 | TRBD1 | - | TGCAGCGTTGGGACGGACAGGAGAGCTTCTAACTATGGCTACACCTTC | CSVGTDRRASNYGYTF
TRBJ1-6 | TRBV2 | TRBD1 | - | TGTGCCGGACTCAACCGGGACAGCTATAATTCACCCCTCCACTTT | CAGLNRDSYNSPLHF
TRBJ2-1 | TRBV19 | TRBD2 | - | TGTGCCAGTAGTAGACTAGCGGGAGTTGGAAATGAGCAGTTCTTC | CASSRLAGVGNEQFF
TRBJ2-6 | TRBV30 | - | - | TGTGCCTGGAGTGTAATTGCGGGCACTGGGGCCAACGTCCTGACTTTC | CAWSVIAGTGANVLTF
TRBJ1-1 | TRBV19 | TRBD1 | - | TGTGCCAGTAGCATCCGACAGGGCGACATGAACACTGAAGCTTTCTTT | CASSIRQGDMNTEAFF
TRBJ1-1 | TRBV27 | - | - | TGTGCCAGCAGGGGGGGCGGGGGTCGAGCTTTCTTT | CASRGGGGRAFF
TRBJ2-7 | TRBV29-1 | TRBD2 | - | TGCAGCCTTAGGGTGGTTAGCGGGAACTACGAGCAGTACTTC | CSLRVVSGNYEQYF
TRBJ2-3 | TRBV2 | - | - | TGTGCCAGCAGACGCGCGGGAGATACGCAGTATTTT | CASRRAGDTQYF
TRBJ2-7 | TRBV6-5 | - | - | TGTGCCAGCAGTTCCTTTTGGGGAGTGGGGTGCTACGAGCAGTACTTC | CASSSFWGVGCYEQYF
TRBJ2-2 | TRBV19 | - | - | TGTGCCAGTAGTATAAGAGGCACCGGGGAGCTGTTTTTT | CASSIRGTGELFF
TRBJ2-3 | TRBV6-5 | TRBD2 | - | TGTGCCAGCAGTTACATGGCGGGAGGTACAGATACGCAGTATTTT | CASSYMAGGTDTQYF
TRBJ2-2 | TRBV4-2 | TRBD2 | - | TGTGCCAGCAGCAGAGGACTAGCGGAGGGAAACACCGGGGAGCTGTTTTTT | CASSRGLAEGNTGELFF
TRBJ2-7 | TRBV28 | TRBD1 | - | TGTGCCAGCAGTAACAGGGGGCTTCACGAGCAGTACTTC | CASSNRGLHEQYF
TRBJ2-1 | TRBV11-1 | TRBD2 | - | TGTGCCAGCAGCTTGCTACTAGCGGGAGGGAGGGAGTTCTTC | CASSLLLAGGREFF
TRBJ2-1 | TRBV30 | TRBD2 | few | TGTGCCTGGAGTCCGGGACTAGCGGGAGGGGGAATTAAGCAGTTCTTC | CAWSPGLAGGGIKQFF
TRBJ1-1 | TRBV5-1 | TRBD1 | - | TGCGCCAGCAGCCTAGAGGGGGCCCCCGGGGAAGCTTTCTTT | CASSLEGAPGEAFF
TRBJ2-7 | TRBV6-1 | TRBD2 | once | TGTGCCAGCAGTGAAGCGGAGGGACTAGCGGGATCAACCTACGAGCAGTACTTC | CASSEAEGLAGSTYEQYF